Presented here are 3 T cell receptor beta chains from one specimen sequenced in a study of T cells after yellow fever vaccination. TCRdb fed the 5' RACE reads into MiXCR, producing one record per CDR3 protein. This sample carries about 30,000 distinct CDR3 sequences, 4.4% of them seen once, and the ten largest clones take 35% to 50%. The sample consisted of CD8+ T cells sorted from PBMCs, taken 5 days after the yellow fever booster vaccination. These receptors came from a young man who received the YFV17D yellow fever vaccine.

This clonotype has at least ten counts. The chain links TRBV11-2 to TRBJ2-3; 12 bases line up with TRBD2. Germline V gene sequence: CDR1 SGHAT, CDR2 FQNNGV. This CDR3 comprises 16 residues. V was pared by 5 bases and J by 2 bases, with 5 bases of the junction left unmatched. The CDR3 bases are TGTGCCAGCAGCCCAAGGACTAGCGGGGTCACAGATACGCAGTATTTT. It encodes CASSPRTSGVTDTQYF.

Turning to this clonotype: One base away lies a much larger clone, so this may be a sequencing read error. J is TRBJ2-6 and V is TRBV6-2 or TRBV6-3, with D unresolved. Germline V gene lookup returns CDR1 MNHEY and CDR2 SVGEGT. The length of the CDR3 is 15 residues. The CDR3 DNA sequence: TGTGCCAGCGGTTACTCTGGGACTGGGGCCAACGTCCTGACTTTC. Encoded protein: CASGYSGTGANVLTF.

In its sample, this clonotype was seen a few times. Given a much more abundant clone one base away, this may be a read error. The V call is TRBV7-2, the J call TRBJ2-3, with D possibly matching TRBD2 (6 bases). Trimming removed 5 bases from V and 4 bases from J, with 19 bases in between. The CDR3 extends over 16 amino acids. Germline CDR1 is SGHTA and CDR2 is FQGNSA. The chain's CDR3 is CASSLLGTASADTQYF. DNA for the CDR3: TGTGCCAGCAGCCTTCTCGGGACCGCTAGCGCAGATACGCAGTATTTT.